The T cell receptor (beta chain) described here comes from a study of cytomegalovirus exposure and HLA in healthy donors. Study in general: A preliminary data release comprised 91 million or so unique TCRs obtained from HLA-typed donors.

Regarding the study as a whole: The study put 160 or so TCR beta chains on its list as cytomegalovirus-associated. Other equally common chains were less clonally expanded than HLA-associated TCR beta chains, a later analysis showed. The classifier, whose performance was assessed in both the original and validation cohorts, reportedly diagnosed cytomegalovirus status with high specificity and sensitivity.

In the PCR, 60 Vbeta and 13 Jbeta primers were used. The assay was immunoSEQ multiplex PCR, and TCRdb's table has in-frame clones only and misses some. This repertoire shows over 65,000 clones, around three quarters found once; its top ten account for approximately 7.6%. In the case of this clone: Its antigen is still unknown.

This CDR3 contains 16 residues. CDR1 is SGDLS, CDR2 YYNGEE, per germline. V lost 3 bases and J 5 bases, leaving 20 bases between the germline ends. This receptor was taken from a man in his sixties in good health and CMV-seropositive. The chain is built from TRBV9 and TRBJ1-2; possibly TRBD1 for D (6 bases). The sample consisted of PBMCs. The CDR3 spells CASSGLTGKAVYGYTF. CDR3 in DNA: TGTGCCAGCAGCGGATTGACAGGAAAGGCCGTGTATGGCTACACCTTC.